This TCR beta chain appears in the sequencing data of a study of cytomegalovirus exposure and HLA in healthy donors (dated by TCRdb to 2016 to 2017). In the study overall: An earlier analysis of 587 of the donors reported about 280 Gb of sequence data and around 110 million unique TCR beta sequences obtained from about 179 million T cells. Of the approximately 400 genotyped donors, 81% were placed in the genetic ancestry cluster associated with self-reported Caucasian donors. A later genetic analysis took genome-wide SNP genotypes for about three fifths of the roughly 700 donors and used that subset as a discovery cohort. The study was designed to test whether signatures of past pathogen exposure could be identified by cataloging public T cell receptors. High-throughput TCR immunosequencing, statistical association of individual TCRs with disease status, and machine learning were combined to predict cytomegalovirus infection status. To decide whether each TCR beta V gene segment behaved as functional or pseudogenic, an earlier analysis of over 500 of the donors relied on high-throughput TCR beta sequencing. The number of typed donors differed by locus: about 620-630 for A, B, C, DRB1 and DQB1; approximately 520 for DQA1; approximately 600 for DPA1; and about 470 for DPB1. Both class I and class II loci were covered by HLA typing, at four-digit resolution. All discovery cohort repertoires had been generated using a single sequencing platform. An early release that covered about 640 HLA-typed donors contained approximately 300 gigabases of sequencing data and tens of millions of unique TCR sequences. The study used immunosequencing to profile the T cell repertoires of 666 subjects and linked those repertoires to cytomegalovirus serostatus. A separate validation cohort of 100 to 150 different subjects was used in addition to the roughly 700-subject first cohort. Because of strong linkage in the cohort, four to six DR-DQ haplotypes were treated as single units for association and clustering. Among 398 genotyped donors of the cohort, an average of approximately 240,000 unique TCR beta nucleotide sequences were sequenced per donor, approximately 20% of them non-productive. Donor age, sex, ethnicity and CMV serostatus were compiled alongside the repertoire data. Rather than using new phenotypic data, the later analysis identified candidate immune exposures from TCR beta sequences and from how often those sequences occurred across donors. In a later analysis, previously published TCR beta repertoires from roughly 710 donors were re-analyzed and high-resolution HLA genotyping was added so that TCR occurrence patterns could be studied.

The V and J ends are trimmed by 1 base and 2 bases, leaving 19 bases between them. The CDR3 numbers 18 residues from cysteine through phenylalanine. Just CDR3 DNA is preserved here, 54 bases in frame from base 1. As encoded in the germline V gene, CDR1 is SGHTA while CDR2 is FQGTGA. The cohort was made up of roughly 670 healthy bone marrow donors. All cohort members were sampled while nominally healthy, although unrecorded immune exposures were likely present. The donor was CMV seronegative and was included in the group of approximately 350 seronegative cohort members. Each donor provided a peripheral blood sample, and peripheral blood mononuclear cells were used for TCR beta sequencing. The Qiagen DNeasy Blood Extraction Kit was used to extract genomic DNA from the blood cell samples. Overall results and qualifications from the work: In this cohort, only TCR beta chains were sequenced, and detectable features were limited by the absence of alpha or paired-chain data. The study listed over 150 TCR beta chains as associated with cytomegalovirus. V-gene and J-gene trimming of TCR beta chains was associated with a missense DCLRE1C variant in a later genetic analysis, and the association was replicated in an independent cohort. The presence/absence analyses assumed that sequencing depth was roughly uniform across donors, and that assumption may not be true. A later analysis found that TCR association rates varied across HLA loci, with DRB1 alleles showing the most associated TCRs and HLA-C alleles the fewest. When HLA alleles, especially DR and DQ, strongly co-occurred, TCR associations were difficult to assign to individual alleles. While some public TCRs were present in many individuals, most TCR sequences turned up only very rarely across donors. A further reported finding was that TCR beta sequences accurately predicted the HLA-A and HLA-B alleles for most subjects in the first cohort. At a false discovery rate of 0.05, a later analysis linked some 18,000 TCR beta sequences to specific HLA alleles. The authors suggested that the approach could potentially be generalized to other disease states and immunological phenotypes. Several of the top co-occurrence clusters appeared to be linked to parvovirus B19, influenza, CMV and Epstein-Barr virus, according to a later analysis. Linkage disequilibrium might explain the correlated functional status among segregating V segments, but an unknown experimental factor could not be ruled out. Most CMV-associated TCR beta chains appeared to be HLA-restricted in a later analysis, and the HLA associations seemed to be driven largely by CMV exposure. The sequencing pipeline was judged likely to have produced a cluster of highly shared sequence variants as a technical artifact. Broadly in line with IMGT annotations, most TCR beta V segments showed up in productive rearrangements about 87% or about 30% of the time in an earlier analysis of about 500 of the donors. Immune exposure information for the cohort was limited to CMV serostatus. In vitro tests confirmed that a few of the cytomegalovirus-associated TCR beta chains recognize cytomegalovirus antigens. In a later genetic analysis, fewer N-insertions in productive TCRs were reported among donors in an Asian-associated ancestry cluster than the roughly 700-donor mean. Because HLA typing was unavailable for some donors at each locus, only the typed subset was used in association tests. The classifier was reported to diagnose cytomegalovirus status with high specificity and sensitivity in both the original cohort and the validation cohort. Some IMGT-functional V segments, including TRBV6-2 and TRBV6-3, could not be distinguished by the 87-base-pair reads and were therefore excluded. Some 15 rarely observed V segments, including chromosome 9 orphons, were excluded from the earlier analysis of almost 600 of the donors because counts were too low. In a later analysis, HLA-associated TCR beta chains were found to be more clonally expanded and to have lower generation probabilities than equally common non-associated chains.

A remark on this clone: The antigen it binds to is not known. Base qualities are not provided; no much larger clone lies one nucleotide away.

Libraries were constructed by the immunoSEQ multiplex PCR assay. For the multiplex PCR, a mixture combining 60 forward primers for TCR Vbeta segments and 13 reverse primers for TCR Jbeta segments was used. A multiplex PCR assay on genomic DNA amplified the CDR3 region of rearranged TCR beta genes. On the Illumina HiSeq System, the amplified TCR beta libraries were sequenced as 87-base-pair reads. As for how the authors treated the data: Across the 600 to 700 repertoires, a later analysis counted roughly 77 million unique TCR beta chains, 8.5 million to 12 million of which were shared by at least two donors. To remove PCR and sequencing errors, raw reads were error-corrected and collapsed into unique sequences using a nearest-neighbor algorithm that merged closely related sequences. CDR3 sequences were aligned to IMGT reference sequences to assign V, D and J gene segments. For a sequence to be retained, a match of at least six nucleotides was required to both a V gene segment and a J gene segment. Rearrangements were classified as productive when the CDR3 lacked stop codons and remained in frame with V and J, and all other rearrangements were classified as non-productive. CDR3 was defined according to IMGT convention as the region running from the second conserved V-encoded cysteine to the conserved J-encoded phenylalanine. In an earlier analysis of some 550 of the donors, sequences lacking an unambiguous match to a single V gene segment were excluded. In an earlier analysis of a few hundred of the donors, V segments were called functional above 56.7% productive rearrangements and were called segregating when the between-donor standard deviation exceeded 5%. A statistical classification framework was built to diagnose cytomegalovirus status from the catalog of TCR beta chain sequences. In a later analysis, TCR nucleotide sequences were compared against IMGT/GENE-DB human TR gene sequences so that V and J genes could be assigned. The TCRdist pipeline was used in a later analysis to assign CDR3 sequences and most-parsimonious VDJ recombination scenarios. A later analysis defined each TCR beta chain by its CDR3 amino acid sequence plus V-gene family, and excluded reads lacking a unique V-gene family. As a way to deal with suspected cross-contamination and a sequencing artifact, a later analysis dropped roughly 620 nucleotide sequences that were highly shared and had low generation probability. In a later analysis, a clonal expansion index for each public chain was calculated from normalized within-repertoire ranks of inferred template counts. Generation probabilities in a later analysis came from a VDJ recombination model fitted to out-of-frame rearrangements, and those results were checked against IGoR. In a later analysis, hypergeometric tests were used to score TCR-TCR, TCR-HLA and TCR-CMV co-occurrence, with a repertoire-size bias correction applied to TCR pairs. In a later analysis, false discovery rates were estimated by permuting HLA or CMV assignments 20 times. In a later analysis, co-occurring TCRs were grouped with DBSCAN, and TCRdist sequence similarity was added when clustering was performed within HLA-allele-positive subsets. Repertoires with fewer than 30,000 or more than 120,000 public chains were left out of co-occurrence clustering, as were about 5 repertoires with anomalous nucleotide sharing. This is the immuneACCESS table as TCRdb keeps it, with only in-frame sequences that have V and J called. A part of the clones is gone; compared with another copy, unresolved V genes explain less than half, and the rest is unexplained. The V and J calls and clone size come from that table; D and trimming were worked out from the DNA. This sample comprises a few hundred thousand clones, 75% to 80% of them detected only once. Around 1.8% of the sample comes from the top ten.

The sample taken for sequencing was PBMCs. This receptor was obtained from a young man in good health and CMV-seronegative. This sequence uses TRBV7-3 and TRBJ2-3; TRBD2 is a possible D gene, resting on 5 matching bases. In nucleotides, the sequence is TGTGCCAGCAGCTTAAGGAGGAATACAGCGGTGAACACAGATACGCAGTATTTT. It translates to CASSLRRNTAVNTDTQYF.